The entry below gives a single T cell receptor beta chain sequence along with its context. This specimen comes from a study of T cell changes during pregnancy in multiple sclerosis. The CDR3 extends over 16 amino acids. Germline values: CDR1 MGHRA, CDR2 YSYEKL. The germline V and J ends were trimmed by 1 base and 4 bases, with 17 bases remaining between them. Sequencing was performed with immunoSEQ multiplex PCR; in TCRdb, only in-frame clones are kept and a portion is missing. The sample has approximately 83,000 clones; around 93% are singletons. The sequencing used peripheral blood, collected in the third trimester of pregnancy. This clonotype was sampled from a female donor with multiple sclerosis, enrolled in a pregnancy study. The J gene is TRBJ2-7, the V gene TRBV4-1, with a possible D match to TRBD2 (6 bases). CDR3 DNA: TGCGCCAGCAGCCAAGGGGGCGGGGCGGGAAGTTACGAGCAGTACTTC. The encoded protein is CASSQGGGAGSYEQYF.